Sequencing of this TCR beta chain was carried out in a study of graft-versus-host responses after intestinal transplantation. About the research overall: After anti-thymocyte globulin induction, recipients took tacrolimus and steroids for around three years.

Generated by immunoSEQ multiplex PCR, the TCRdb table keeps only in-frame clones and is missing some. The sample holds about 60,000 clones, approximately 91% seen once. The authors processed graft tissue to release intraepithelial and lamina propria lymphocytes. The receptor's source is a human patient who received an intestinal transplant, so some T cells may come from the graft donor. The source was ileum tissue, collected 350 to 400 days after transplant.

The CDR3 here is CASSQGQDSYEQYF. The DNA for the CDR3 is TGCGCCAGCAGCCAAGGACAGGACTCCTACGAGCAGTACTTC. The V and J genes are TRBV4-1 and TRBJ2-7; D possibly corresponds to TRBD1 (6 bases). The CDR3 spans 14 residues. Trimming shortened V by 1 base and J by 0 bases, and 7 bases separated the two germline ends. Germline CDR1 reads MGHRA; CDR2 reads YSYEKL.